These 28 T cell receptor beta chains were all obtained from the same sample, sequenced in a study of blood T cell repertoires in COVID-19. The method was immunoSEQ multiplex PCR; TCRdb's version includes in-frame clones alone and lacks a portion of them. The table has under 95,000 clones, around nine tenths seen once. The sample taken for sequencing was peripheral blood. Receptors originate from a woman aged 50 to 65 in a cohort sampled during active COVID-19.

The chain uses TRBV6-5 and TRBJ2-5, with a weak D call TRBD1 (6 bases). The CDR3 totals 13 residues. CDR1 MNHEY and CDR2 SVGAGI come from the germline V gene. The germline V and J ends were trimmed by 6 bases and 7 bases, with 15 bases remaining between them. The CDR3 spells CASSPQGFGTQYF. The CDR3 DNA sequence: TGTGCCAGCAGCCCCCAGGGGTTTGGGACCCAGTACTTC.

The chain uses TRBV7-8 and TRBJ2-2, with 10 bases that match TRBD2. The CDR3 spans 16 residues. V lost 6 bases, J lost 4 bases, and 8 bases stayed unmatched. Germline-derived CDR1 and CDR2 are SGHVS and FQNEAQ. The CDR3 DNA reads as TGTGCCAGCAGACAAAAGCGGGAGGGATTCACCGGGGAGCTGTTTTTT. Translated: CASRQKREGFTGELFF.

The V call is TRBV7-9, the J call TRBJ2-3, with 13 bases fitting TRBD2. The J segment lost 4 bases and the V segment lost 5 bases, leaving 3 bases of the junction unmatched. The CDR3 contains 15 residues. Looked up from germline, CDR1 is SEHNR and CDR2 is FQNEAQ (reference sequence). CDR3 sequence (DNA): TGTGCCAGCAGCCGGACTAGCGGGAGCGCAGATACGCAGTATTTT. Amino acids: CASSRTSGSADTQYF.

V gene TRBV6-5 combines with J gene TRBJ1-3, with a tentative D call TRBD1 (5 bases). V was pared by 10 bases and J by 0 bases, with 13 bases between. Germline V gene sequence: CDR1 MNHEY, CDR2 SVGAGI. CDR3 length: 14 amino acids. DNA of the CDR3: TGTGCCAACCTAGACAGATCCTCTGGAAACACCATATATTTT. Encoded protein: CANLDRSSGNTIYF.

This clone was seen a few times. The rearrangement joins TRBV7-3 to TRBJ2-2, with 7 bases that match TRBD2. Looked up from germline, CDR1 is SGHTA and CDR2 is FQGTGA. The CDR3 is 13 amino acids. V shed 5 bases, J shed 6 bases, and the junction held 3 bases outside the gene matches. The CDR3 region is CASSQLASGELFF. As DNA, the CDR3 is TGTGCCAGCAGCCAACTAGCGTCCGGGGAGCTGTTTTTT.

As DNA, the CDR3 is TGTGCCAGCAGCGTTCAGGGTCTTGATGCGCAGTTCTTC. Amino acid sequence: CASSVQGLDAQFF. This rearrangement joins TRBV7-3 to TRBJ2-1; weak D call: TRBD1 (5 bases). Germline values: CDR1 SGHTA, CDR2 FQGTGA. V lost 5 bases to trimming and J lost 12 bases, with 17 bases between them. The CDR3 loop spans 13 amino acids.

This chain joins TRBV6-5 and TRBJ1-4; D not resolved. V was pared by 7 bases and J by 4 bases, with 13 bases between. CDR1 MNHEY and CDR2 SVGAGI come from the germline V gene. There are 14 residues in the CDR3. The CDR3: CASNQPGVNEKLFF. CDR3 coding DNA: TGTGCCAGCAACCAACCGGGAGTTAATGAAAAACTGTTTTTT.

The V call is TRBV19, the J call TRBJ2-7; TRBD1 matches at 7 bases. CDR1 and CDR2 from the germline V gene are LNHDA and SQIVND (reference sequence). The junction had 9 bases not matched to a gene; V was cut back by 4 bases and J by 3 bases. The CDR3 has 15 residues. CDR3 coding DNA: TGTGCCAGTAGTACCCATACAGGGGAGAGCTACGAGCAGTACTTC. The encoded protein is CASSTHTGESYEQYF.

This chain uses TRBV10-3 with TRBJ1-4, with D perhaps TRBD1 (5 bases). Germline CDR1 reads ENHRY; CDR2 reads SYGVKD. The germline V and J ends were trimmed by 3 bases and 6 bases, with 11 bases remaining between them. The CDR3 covers 14 residues. The CDR3 region has the DNA TGTGCCATCAGTGATGGGGGGGGAGATGAAAAACTGTTTTTT. It yields the protein CAISDGGGDEKLFF.

This sequence joins TRBV11-2 and TRBJ1-6; D call uncertain. Trimming cost V 0 bases and J 8 bases, with 5 bases left between them. The germline CDR1 and CDR2 sequences are SGHAT and FQNNGV. This CDR3 region has 13 residues. Written as DNA, the CDR3 is TGTGCCAGCAGCTTAGACGAGGATTCACCCCTCCACTTT. The encoded protein is CASSLDEDSPLHF.

This chain joins TRBV19 and TRBJ1-5, with 8 positions matching TRBD1. This CDR3 is 16 amino acids long. From germline, CDR1 is LNHDA and CDR2 SQIVND (reference sequence). Trimming cost V 5 bases and J 5 bases; bases outside gene matches: 11. CDR3 protein: CASSYPGQGAYQPQHF. The CDR3 DNA reads as TGTGCCAGTAGTTACCCCGGGCAGGGGGCCTATCAGCCCCAGCATTTT.

A few counts support this clone. This CDR3 is CASTSGGTGELFF. CDR3 in DNA: TGTGCCAGCACCTCCGGGGGTACCGGGGAGCTGTTTTTT. This chain connects TRBV6-5 to TRBJ2-2, with D perhaps TRBD2 (6 bases). This CDR3 has 13 residues. Germline CDR1 and CDR2: MNHEY and SVGAGI. V was trimmed by 7 bases and J by 5 bases, leaving 11 bases between them.

The chain recombines TRBV7-8 with TRBJ2-5; D not certain. V was cut by 6 bases and J by 2 bases, with 10 bases left in between. The germline CDR1 and CDR2 sequences are SGHVS and FQNEAQ. The CDR3 extends over 13 amino acids. The CDR3 here is CASRLTLQETQYF. As DNA, the CDR3 is TGTGCCAGCAGGTTGACATTGCAAGAGACCCAGTACTTC. Looking up the rest from reference TRBV7-8 and TRBJ2-5 gives the full variable domain: GAGVSQSPRYKVAKRGQDVALRCDPISGHVSLFWYQQALGQGPEFLTYFQNEAQLDKSGLPSDRFFAERPEGSVSTLKIQRTQQEDSAVYLCASRLTLQETQYFGPGTRLLVL.

The chain combines TRBV6-2 or TRBV6-3 with TRBJ2-2; D remains ambiguous. The CDR3 runs to 13 residues. Germline lookup yields CDR1 MNHEY and CDR2 SVGEGT. Trimming pared 6 bases from V and 3 bases from J, leaving 8 bases between. The CDR3, as DNA: TGTGCCAGCAGCAAAGACTACACCGGGGAGCTGTTTTTT. As protein: CASSKDYTGELFF.

V and J are TRBV7-9 and TRBJ2-3, with unresolved D. This CDR3 spans 13 amino acids. V was cut by 1 base and J by 10 bases, with 12 bases left in between. Looked up from germline, CDR1 is SEHNR and CDR2 is FQNEAQ (reference sequence). The CDR3 loop reads CASSLETPNSQYF. In DNA form, the CDR3 reads TGTGCCAGCAGCTTAGAAACCCCGAACTCGCAGTATTTT.

The chain carries TRBV19 and TRBJ2-5, with TRBD1 identical over 9 bases. Germline V gives CDR1 LNHDA, CDR2 SQIVND (reference sequence). V lost 5 bases and J lost 5; bases outside the gene matches: 9. The CDR3 has 15 residues. In DNA, the CDR3 is TGTGCCAGTAGTGACACAGGGGGCATTTCGGAGACCCAGTACTTC. Translation: CASSDTGGISETQYF.

The V call is TRBV28, the J call TRBJ1-3; possibly TRBD1 for D (5 bases). The germline CDR1 and CDR2 sequences are MDHEN and SYDVKM. The CDR3 extends over 14 amino acids. Trimming took 5 bases from V and 4 from J, leaving 12 bases between them. The CDR3 nucleotides are TGTGCCAGCAGTGAATCAGGGTCAGGAAACACCATATATTTT. Translated: CASSESGSGNTIYF.

The chain has TRBV19 and TRBJ2-6, with TRBD2 matching 10 bases. Per the germline V gene, CDR1 is LNHDA and CDR2 is SQIVND (reference sequence). With 7 bases clipped from V and 2 bases from J, the junction kept 14 bases outside the gene matches. The length of the CDR3 is 19 residues. The CDR3 spells CASTDSWTSGTTGANVLTF. The CDR3 coding sequence is TGTGCCAGTACCGATTCATGGACTAGCGGCACAACTGGGGCCAACGTCCTGACTTTC.

The sample holds one count of this clone. The CDR3 coding sequence is TGTGCCAGCGGAGGCTCCTACGAGCAGTACTTC. It is translated as CASGGSYEQYF. The V gene is TRBV25-1, the J gene TRBJ2-7; D possibly corresponds to TRBD2 (5 bases). The CDR3 is 11 amino acids. Trimming took 8 bases from V and 0 from J, leaving 5 bases between them. CDR1 is MGHDK, CDR2 SYGVNS, per germline.

V and J are TRBV5-1 and TRBJ2-1; 11 nucleotides align to TRBD2. Germline V gives CDR1 SGHRS, CDR2 YFSETQ. The CDR3 loop spans 17 amino acids. With V trimmed by 0 bases and J by 10 bases, 12 bases remained unmatched. CDR3 bases: TGCGCCAGCAGCTTGGCCAGTACACTAGCGGGAGTTGGGGAGCAGTTCTTC. It is translated as CASSLASTLAGVGEQFF.

The V and J genes are TRBV5-3 and TRBJ1-2; 8 positions agree with TRBD1. TRBV5-3 is treated as an ORF (open reading frame) with a function not yet certain. This CDR3 contains 19 residues. V dropped 5 bases and J dropped 2; count of bases not matched to a gene: 20. In nucleotides, the CDR3 is TGTGCCAGAAGAGGAGATCCCAGGGGGCCTAGTACGGCCAACTATGGCTACACCTTC. Translated, it gives CARRGDPRGPSTANYGYTF.

The CDR3 nucleotides read TGTGCCAGCAGCTTAGCGAAGCTACGCAGGGGGATTTGGGATACGCAGTATTTT. It translates to CASSLAKLRRGIWDTQYF. This sequence joins TRBV7-9 and TRBJ2-3; 7 bases map to TRBD1. Germline-derived CDR1 and CDR2 are SEHNR and FQNEAQ (reference sequence). J gave up 6 bases and V 0 bases, and 15 bases lay outside the gene matches. This CDR3 contains 18 residues.

The genes are TRBV9 and TRBJ1-6, with D maybe TRBD1 (6 bases). Germline V gene data show CDR1 as SGDLS and CDR2 as YYNGEE. Trimming took off 1 base at V and 7 bases at J, with 12 bases between the two ends. The CDR3 length is 15 residues. DNA of the CDR3: TGTGCCAGCAGCGTAAGCGGACAGCAAAATTCACCCCTCCACTTT. Its translation: CASSVSGQQNSPLHF.

The J gene is TRBJ2-5, the V gene TRBV30, with D hard to call. Between the trimmed V and J ends, which lost 2 bases and 4 bases, there was a span of 11 bases. This CDR3 has 13 amino acids. CDR1 GTSNPN and CDR2 SVGIG come from the germline V gene (reference sequence). The CDR3 nucleotides read TGTGCCTGGAGTCGCACTGCTGGAGAGACCCAGTACTTC. As protein: CAWSRTAGETQYF.

The table lists this clone with a few counts. The chain combines TRBV14 with TRBJ2-1, with D perhaps matching TRBD2 (6 bases). CDR3 length: 17 amino acids. The V end was cut by 5 bases, the J end by 2 bases, with 19 bases between. Germline V gene data show CDR1 as SGHDN and CDR2 as FVKESK. In nucleotides, the CDR3 is TGTGCCAGCAGCGTAGTTGGCGGGACGCTAGCCTACAATGAGCAGTTCTTC. Protein product: CASSVVGGTLAYNEQFF.

The V call is TRBV9, the J call TRBJ2-7, with 13 bases that match TRBD2. This CDR3 is 16 amino acids long. After removal of 0 bases from V and 3 bases from J, the junction contained 3 bases not matched to a gene. Germline V lookup: CDR1 SGDLS, CDR2 YYNGEE. CDR3 residues: CASSVDRTSGSYEQYF. CDR3 nucleotide sequence: TGTGCCAGCAGCGTAGACCGGACTAGCGGGAGCTACGAGCAGTACTTC.

The chain carries TRBV3-1 (or the pseudogene TRBV3-2) and TRBJ2-3, with no clear D. V lost 2 bases, J lost 2 bases, and 11 bases lay in between. Germline values: CDR1 LGHDT, CDR2 YNNKEL (reference sequence). The CDR3 length is 15 residues. This CDR3 reads CASSQWKVATDTQYF. In nucleotides, the CDR3 is TGTGCCAGCAGCCAATGGAAGGTAGCCACAGATACGCAGTATTTT.

The chain recombines TRBV7-9 with TRBJ1-4; possibly TRBD1 for D (5 bases). Germline CDR1 and CDR2: SEHNR and FQNEAQ (reference sequence). The length of the CDR3 is 14 residues. V was trimmed by 6 bases and J by 4 bases, leaving 12 bases between them. The CDR3 here is CASRPQAVNEKLFF. CDR3 nucleotide sequence: TGTGCCAGCAGGCCACAGGCGGTTAATGAAAAACTGTTTTTT. Full variable domain (outside the CDR3, taken from reference TRBV7-9 and TRBJ1-4): DTGVSQNPRHKITKRGQNVTFRCDPISEHNRLYWYRQTLGQGPEFLTYFQNEAQLEKSRLLSDRFSAERPKGSFSTLEIQRTEQGDSAMYLCASRPQAVNEKLFFGSGTQLSVL.